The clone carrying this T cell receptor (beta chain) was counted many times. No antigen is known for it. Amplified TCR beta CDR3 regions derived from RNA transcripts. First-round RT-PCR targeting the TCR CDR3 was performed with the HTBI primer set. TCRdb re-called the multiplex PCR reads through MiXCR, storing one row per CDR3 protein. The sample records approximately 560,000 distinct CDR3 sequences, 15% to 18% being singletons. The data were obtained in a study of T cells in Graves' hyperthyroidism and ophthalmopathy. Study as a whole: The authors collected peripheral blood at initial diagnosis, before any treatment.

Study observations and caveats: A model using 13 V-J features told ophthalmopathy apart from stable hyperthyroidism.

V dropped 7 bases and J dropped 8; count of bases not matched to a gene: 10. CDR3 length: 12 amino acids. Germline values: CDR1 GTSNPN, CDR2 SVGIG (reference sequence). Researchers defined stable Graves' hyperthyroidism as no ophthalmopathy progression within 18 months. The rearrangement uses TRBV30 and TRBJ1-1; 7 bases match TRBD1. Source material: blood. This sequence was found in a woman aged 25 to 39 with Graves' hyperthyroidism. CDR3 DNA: TGTGCCTTCCACTCCGGGACAGCAGAAGCTTTCTTT. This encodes CAFHSGTAEAFF.